The present entry profiles one T cell receptor beta chain with its context. The antigen it binds to is not known. There are no base qualities to consult, and no much larger clone falls within one base. V is pared back by 0 bases and J by 0 bases, with 5 bases lying between the germline termini. According to the germline V gene, CDR1 reads MNHEY and CDR2 reads SVGAGI. From its cysteine to its phenylalanine, the CDR3 spans 15 amino acids. Only the CDR3 DNA is retained, 45 bases long and in frame from the first base. This sample was taken from a study of siplizumab effects on memory and regulatory T cells (dated by TCRdb to between 2018 and 2021). In the study overall: The study looked at the effect of siplizumab, an anti-CD2 antibody, on alloreactive T-cell subsets in allogeneic mixed lymphocyte reactions made from human PBMCs.

Library preparation used the immunoSEQ multiplex PCR assay. About 9.1 x 10^4 TCR templates per sample were assayed on the deep sequencing platform. Genomic DNA extracted from sorted T cells was used for TCRbeta CDR3 sequencing. Per the source publication's procedure: The R programming language was used for clonal analysis of the TCRbeta CDR3 data. Unstimulated samples were compared with post-reaction CFSE-low samples to define alloreactive CD4+ and CD8+ clones. Regulatory or non-regulatory origin was assigned to alloreactive CD4+ clones by matching of sequences to sorted unstimulated Treg and non-Treg repertoires. TCRdb mirrors the immuneACCESS table, restricted to in-frame sequences. Some clones are absent from its copies; in checked studies, under half trace to an unresolved V gene, and the reason for the others is unknown. V and J calls plus clone size are reproduced from that table; the DNA served to infer D and trimming. The sample table lists over 85,000 clones, roughly 95% of them with a count of one. Of the sample, under 0.04% is held by the ten largest clones.

Broad study findings and their caveats: The cumulative frequency of alloreactive sequences that could be traced back to unstimulated CD4+ memory T cells was significantly reduced by siplizumab. Greater diversity appeared to be present in unstimulated naive T cells than in memory T cells, and a substantial contribution to the alloresponse seemed to be made by naive cells. No functional confirmation was obtained for the suppressive function of proliferating Tregs from siplizumab cultures. Roughly 75-96% of proliferating CD4+ or CD8+ clones could not be assigned a naive or memory phenotype. Of the alloreactive CD4+ clones that could be mapped, the Treg-derived share averaged approximately 69% with siplizumab compared with 25% to 30% in control reactions. Because sequences below about 10^-5 frequency were poorly captured, only a minor fraction of alloreactive clones could be mapped to unstimulated subsets.

Additional sequencing covered unstimulated subsets from a few donor pairs, namely CD8+ effector memory, CD4+ naive, CD8+ TEMRA, CD4+ memory and CD8+ naive. Sorted unstimulated T cells and proliferating T cells recovered from mixed lymphocyte reactions were subjected to TCRbeta CDR3 sequencing. Fresh whole blood from more than 9 HLA-typed healthy donors served as the source for isolating PBMCs. The material sequenced was naive CD4+ T cells sorted from blood. The sample's cell subset or site, from its label and the paper: unstimulated naive T cells. The TCR sequence derives from a human donor in good health. Recombination joined TRBV6-5 with TRBJ1-4; possibly the D gene is TRBD1, per 5 matching bases. The sequenced DNA is TGTGCCAGCAGTTACTCCAGGGCAACTAATGAAAAACTGTTTTTT. Its product reads: CASSYSRATNEKLFF.